The sample holds one count of the clone carrying this TCR beta chain. These data come from a study of T cell responses to AZD1222 COVID-19 vaccine. Sequencing used immunoSEQ multiplex PCR; TCRdb keeps in-frame clones, though not all of them. The sample has approximately 100,000 clones; around 94% are singletons. The receptor's source is an adult in good health. This specimen consisted of peripheral blood, obtained on day 0 of AZD1222 vaccination.

The CDR3 nucleotides read TGTGCCAGCAGCTTACCTCCGGGACTAGCGGGAGTTGGGGCCAACGTCCTGACTTTC. This sequence encodes CASSLPPGLAGVGANVLTF. This chain links TRBV7-2 with TRBJ2-6; 14 bases fit TRBD2. Trimming cost V 2 bases and J 3 bases; bases outside gene matches: 6. This CDR3 contains 19 residues. Per germline, CDR1 SGHTA and CDR2 FQGNSA. Drawing the rest from reference TRBV7-2 and TRBJ2-6, the complete variable domain is GAGVSQSPSNKVTEKGKDVELRCDPISGHTALYWYRQSLGQGLEFLIYFQGNSAPDKSGLPSDRFSAERTGGSVSTLTIQRTQQEDSAVYLCASSLPPGLAGVGANVLTFGAGSRLTVL.